The 19 T cell receptor beta chains presented below share a single source sample, sequenced in a study of beta chain features in type 1 diabetes. The study's findings and limits: TCRB CDR3 length was moderately but significantly reduced in all four CD4+ subsets of Type 1 diabetes patients.

Of the isolated RNA, all was reverse transcribed, and so the sequenced material was expressed TCRB transcripts. Assay used: immunoSEQ multiplex PCR; TCRdb lists only in-frame clones, some missing. The sample records about 230,000 clones, more than 15% being singletons. The antigens for these receptors are not known. Sequenced sample: naive CD4+ T cells from blood. Receptor source: a man aged 30 to 39 with type 1 diabetes.

Only a few counts were recorded for this clone. V gene TRBV27 combines with J gene TRBJ2-3, with D tentatively TRBD1 or TRBD2 (5 bases each). CDR1 and CDR2 (germline): MNHEY, SMNVEV (reference sequence). V was trimmed by 2 bases and J by 5 bases, leaving 8 bases between them. This CDR3 is built from 13 residues. In DNA form, the CDR3 reads TGTGCCAGCAGTTTAAGAGGGGTAGATACGCAGTATTTT. Translated: CASSLRGVDTQYF.

This clone was seen more than once but under ten times. This chain links TRBV27 with TRBJ2-7, with a possible D match to TRBD2 (5 bases). The CDR3 loop spans 15 amino acids. The germline V gene has CDR1 MNHEY and CDR2 SMNVEV (reference sequence). Trimming removed 2 bases from V and 6 bases from J, with 17 bases in between. The CDR3 loop reads CASSLDSLLASEQYF. In DNA, the CDR3 is TGTGCCAGCAGTTTAGATTCTCTGCTAGCTTCCGAGCAGTACTTC.

The J gene is TRBJ2-7, the V gene TRBV7-9, with a tentative D call TRBD1 (6 bases). Per germline, CDR1 SEHNR and CDR2 FQNEAQ (reference sequence). The ends were cut back, 5 bases at V and 3 bases at J, with 14 bases in the middle. CDR3 length: 14 amino acids. In nucleotides, the CDR3 is TGTGCCAGCAGCGAGGGACATAGAATCTACGAGCAGTACTTC. Translated, it gives CASSEGHRIYEQYF.

On this clone itself: Other DNA sequences in the same sample also yield this CDR3. V gene TRBV29-1 combines with J gene TRBJ2-6; D might be TRBD1 (5 bases). Germline V gene data show CDR1 as SQVTM and CDR2 as ANQGSEA. V was trimmed by 2 bases and J by 0 bases, leaving 5 bases between them. This CDR3 has 14 residues. CDR3 nucleotides: TGCAGCGTTGAACAGGGCTCTGGGGCCAACGTCCTGACTTTC. It specifies CSVEQGSGANVLTF.

This clone was recorded a few times. V and J are TRBV4-1 and TRBJ2-4, with D possibly TRBD2 on 5 matching bases. The length of the CDR3 is 14 residues. Looked up from germline, CDR1 is MGHRA and CDR2 is YSYEKL. Trimming removed 4 bases at V and 6 bases at J, with 13 bases between. The chain's CDR3 is CASSPTSAVNIQYF. The CDR3 region has the DNA TGCGCCAGCAGCCCTACTAGTGCCGTAAACATTCAGTACTTC.

The rearrangement links TRBV23-1 to TRBJ2-4; 10 bases are shared with TRBD1. TRBV23-1 is identified as an open reading frame with a role that is uncertain. The CDR3 totals 21 residues. J gave up 0 bases and V 3 bases, and 17 bases lay outside the gene matches. The chain's CDR3 is CASSQECRDRGPRVAKNIQYF. CDR3 DNA sequence: TGCGCCAGCAGTCAGGAGTGCCGGGACAGGGGTCCTCGGGTAGCCAAAAACATTCAGTACTTC.

The chain carries TRBV29-1 and TRBJ1-3, with D unclear. V lost 5 bases and J 3 bases, leaving 5 bases between the germline ends. The CDR3 sequence is 11 residues long. Germline V gene lookup returns CDR1 SQVTM and CDR2 ANQGSEA. The CDR3 DNA reads as TGCAGCGTTCTACATGGAAACACCATATATTTT. Translated: CSVLHGNTIYF.

The V and J genes are TRBV15 and TRBJ2-5; D possibly matches TRBD1 or TRBD2 (6 bases each). V shed 0 bases and J shed 3 bases, with 14 bases lying between them. The CDR3 covers 16 residues. Germline V gives CDR1 LNHNV, CDR2 YYDKDF (reference sequence). In DNA, the CDR3 is TGTGCCACCAGCAGAGAAAGTATGCGGGACAAAGAGACCCAGTACTTC. Translated: CATSRESMRDKETQYF.

There are a few counts of this clone. This sequence joins TRBV29-1 and TRBJ2-1, with TRBD1 identical over 9 bases. The V segment lost 1 base and the J segment 6 bases; nucleotides outside the gene matches: 7. The CDR3 runs to 15 residues. Germline loops: CDR1 SQVTM, CDR2 ANQGSEA. CDR3 sequence: CSVEVRQGVFNEQFF. In DNA, the CDR3 is TGCAGCGTTGAAGTCCGACAGGGGGTTTTCAATGAGCAGTTCTTC.

This sequence joins TRBV6-8 and TRBJ2-4, with 8 nucleotides matching TRBD2. The CDR3 spans 14 residues. Trimming at V came to 2 bases and at J to 9 bases, leaving 6 bases not matched to a gene. The germline V gene has CDR1 MNHGY and CDR2 SAAAGT. The DNA of the CDR3 is TGTGCCAGCAGTTACCTTCGGACTAGCCTCATTCAGTACTTC. It codes for CASSYLRTSLIQYF.

The chain employs TRBV6-1 and TRBJ2-7; 8 nucleotides line up with TRBD1. The CDR3 length is 13 residues. After removal of 7 bases from V and 7 bases from J, the junction contained 9 bases not matched to a gene. The germline V gene encodes CDR1 MNHNS and CDR2 SASEGT. In nucleotides, the CDR3 is TGTGCCAGCACCGATCAGGGGGCGTGGGAGCAGTACTTC. Its protein product is CASTDQGAWEQYF.

The rearrangement joins TRBV30 to TRBJ2-7; D perhaps matches TRBD1 (6 bases). Germline lookup yields CDR1 GTSNPN and CDR2 SVGIG (reference sequence). The V end lost 4 bases, the J end lost 3 bases, and 16 bases lay between the germline ends. The CDR3 is 14 amino acids. In DNA form, the CDR3 reads TGTGCCTGGACTTACAAGGGGGATCACTACGAGCAGTACTTC. It translates to CAWTYKGDHYEQYF.

This clone was observed a handful of times. The V call is TRBV7-2, the J call TRBJ1-1; no definite D call. This CDR3 region has 11 residues. Per the germline V gene, CDR1 is SGHTA and CDR2 is FQGNSA. Deletions cut 5 bases from V and 7 bases from J, with 8 bases between. CDR3 amino acids: CASSLQFEAFF. CDR3 bases: TGTGCCAGCAGCCTGCAATTTGAAGCTTTCTTT.

This clone occurred a few times. The chain combines TRBV29-1 with TRBJ1-2, with 7 bases matching TRBD1. The CDR3 length is 13 residues. The V and J ends lost 5 bases and 2 bases, in that order; junction bases with no gene match: 5. Germline CDR1 is SQVTM and CDR2 is ANQGSEA. In nucleotides, the CDR3 is TGCAGCGTTAAGACAGGGTCCAACTATGGCTACACCTTC. Its translation: CSVKTGSNYGYTF.

This rearrangement joins TRBV15 to TRBJ1-1, with 9 nucleotides matching TRBD1. The CDR3 length is 15 residues. Germline assignment: CDR1 LNHNV and CDR2 YYDKDF (reference sequence). J lost 4 bases, V lost 0 bases, and 3 bases had no gene match. The CDR3 DNA reads TGTGCCACCAGCAGAGATCCGGACAGGGGCACTGAAGCTTTCTTT. Residues: CATSRDPDRGTEAFF.

A note on this clone: Other DNA sequences in the sample encode the same CDR3. The V call is TRBV29-1, the J call TRBJ2-5; 7 bases line up with TRBD1. Germline trimming cut 6 bases from V and 3 bases from J; bases unmatched to any gene: 4. The CDR3 sequence is 12 residues long. Germline V gene data show CDR1 as SQVTM and CDR2 as ANQGSEA. In DNA form, the CDR3 reads TGCAGCGTCAAAACAGGGGAAGAGACCCAGTACTTC. Translating it yields CSVKTGEETQYF. The full variable domain, with the rest looked up from reference TRBV29-1 and TRBJ2-5, is SAVISQKPSRDICQRGTSLTIQCQVDSQVTMMFWYRQQPGQSLTLIATANQGSEATYESGFVIDKFPISRPNLTFSTLTVSNMSPEDSSIYLCSVKTGEETQYFGPGTRLLVL.

V gene TRBV2 combines with J gene TRBJ2-1; 9 bases are shared with TRBD2. This CDR3 comprises 14 residues. V dropped 7 bases and J dropped 6; count of bases not matched to a gene: 7. Germline CDR1 SNHLY, CDR2 FYNNEI. The CDR3 loop reads CASKRIAGVNEQFF. Written as DNA, the CDR3 is TGTGCCAGCAAACGGATAGCGGGAGTCAATGAGCAGTTCTTC.

The chain employs TRBV4-2 and TRBJ2-4, with a weak D call TRBD2 (7 bases). CDR1 and CDR2 from the germline V gene are LGHNA and YNFKEQ. V lost 0 bases to trimming and J lost 15 bases, with 21 bases between them. The CDR3 extends over 15 amino acids. CDR3 residues: CASSQDRDTIPGGYF. For the CDR3, the DNA is TGTGCCAGCAGCCAAGATAGGGACACCATCCCGGGGGGGTACTTC.

This chain connects TRBV25-1 to TRBJ1-1; the D gene is possibly TRBD1 (5 bases). Germline-derived CDR1 and CDR2 are MGHDK and SYGVNS. The CDR3 runs 12 residues. Trimming left V 2 bases short and J 10 bases short, with 11 bases between. The CDR3 DNA reads as TGTGCCAGCAGTGAAGGGGGTAGTAGAGCTTTCTTT. Its protein is CASSEGGSRAFF.